This T cell receptor (beta chain) came from a study of T cell responses to AZD1222 COVID-19 vaccine. Whole-study context: Pooled in the analysis were second doses at about 4 or about 12 weeks. Study outcomes and limitations: Two doses of AZD1222 preceded a rise in Spike-specific TCR breadth and depth. Baseline seropositivity characterized only six AZD1222 recipients. Variant regions that are unmutated are reportedly the target of nearly half of spike-specific TCRs.

With respect to this clone: Its antigen remains unidentified.

Assay used: immunoSEQ multiplex PCR; TCRdb lists only in-frame clones, some missing. The table shows a few hundred thousand clones, with approximately 93% occurring only once. The V gene end was trimmed by 0 bases and the J gene end by 2 bases; junction bases not matched to a gene: 5. From germline, CDR1 is SGHRS and CDR2 YFSETQ. The CDR3 covers 15 residues. The rearrangement joins TRBV5-1 to TRBJ2-7; 7 nucleotides align to TRBD1. This sequence was found in an adult in good health. Sequenced material: peripheral blood, taken on day 0 of AZD1222 vaccination. This CDR3 reads CASSLEWDSTYEQYF. The CDR3, as DNA: TGCGCCAGCAGCTTGGAATGGGACAGTACCTACGAGCAGTACTTC.